Described below is a single T cell receptor beta chain sequence and its context. Clones were sequenced by immunoSEQ multiplex PCR, and TCRdb holds only the in-frame ones, with some missing. The table lists some 240,000 clones, about 87% of them singletons, with around 3.1% in the top ten. These data are taken from a study of blood T cell repertoires in COVID-19. About the study: PBMCs, B-cell-depleted T cells, or T cells provided the cDNA or gDNA that made up the material.

Individuals drawn from approximately 26 US areas were about 18 to 90 years old. Germline values: CDR1 SQVTM, CDR2 ANQGSEA. The ends lost 4 bases at V and 3 bases at J; junction bases unmatched: 10. The CDR3 spans 16 residues. The clonotype was recovered from a woman aged 35 to 49 who had been exposed to COVID-19. The chain employs TRBV29-1 and TRBJ2-3, with 10 bases lining up with TRBD2. The specimen sequenced was PBMCs or T cells enriched from blood (not recorded which). CDR3 sequence (DNA): TGCAGCGTTGCCCCTAGCGGGAGAGAGATAACAGATACGCAGTATTTT. Amino acids: CSVAPSGREITDTQYF.